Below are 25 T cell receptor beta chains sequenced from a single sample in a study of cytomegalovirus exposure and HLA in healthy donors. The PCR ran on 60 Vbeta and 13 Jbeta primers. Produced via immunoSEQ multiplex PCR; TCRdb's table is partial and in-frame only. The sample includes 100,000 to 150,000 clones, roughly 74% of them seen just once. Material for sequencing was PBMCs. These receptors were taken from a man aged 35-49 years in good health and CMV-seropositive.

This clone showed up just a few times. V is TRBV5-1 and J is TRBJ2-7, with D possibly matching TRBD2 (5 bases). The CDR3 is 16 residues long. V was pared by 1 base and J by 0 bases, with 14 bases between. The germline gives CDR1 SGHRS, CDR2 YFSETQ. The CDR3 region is CASSLIGGRVSYEQYF. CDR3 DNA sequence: TGCGCCAGCAGCTTGATTGGAGGACGGGTCTCCTACGAGCAGTACTTC.

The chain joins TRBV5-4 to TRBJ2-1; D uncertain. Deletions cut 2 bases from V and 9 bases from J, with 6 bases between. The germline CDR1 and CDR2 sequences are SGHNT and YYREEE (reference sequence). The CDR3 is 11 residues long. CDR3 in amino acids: CASSFSCEQFF. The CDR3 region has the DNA TGTGCCAGCAGCTTCTCTTGTGAGCAGTTCTTC.

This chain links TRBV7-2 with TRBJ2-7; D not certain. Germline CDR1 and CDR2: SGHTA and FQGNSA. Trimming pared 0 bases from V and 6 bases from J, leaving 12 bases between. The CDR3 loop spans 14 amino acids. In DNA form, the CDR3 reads TGTGCCAGCAGCTTAGCGTATCGGCGGAGCGAGCAGTACTTC. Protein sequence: CASSLAYRRSEQYF.

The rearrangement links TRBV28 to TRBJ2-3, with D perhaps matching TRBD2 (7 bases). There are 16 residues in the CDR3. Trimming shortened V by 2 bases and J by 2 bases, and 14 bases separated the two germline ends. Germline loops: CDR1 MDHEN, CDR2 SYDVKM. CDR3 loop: CASSLGEGGYTDTQYF. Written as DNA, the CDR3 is TGTGCCAGCAGTTTAGGCGAGGGGGGGTACACAGATACGCAGTATTTT.

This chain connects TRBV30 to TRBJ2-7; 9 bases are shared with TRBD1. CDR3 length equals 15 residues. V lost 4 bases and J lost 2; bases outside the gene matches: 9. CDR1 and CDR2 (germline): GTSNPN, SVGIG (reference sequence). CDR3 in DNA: TGTGCCTGGATAGGGGCGGGACAGGGCGCCTACGAGCAGTACTTC. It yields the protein CAWIGAGQGAYEQYF.

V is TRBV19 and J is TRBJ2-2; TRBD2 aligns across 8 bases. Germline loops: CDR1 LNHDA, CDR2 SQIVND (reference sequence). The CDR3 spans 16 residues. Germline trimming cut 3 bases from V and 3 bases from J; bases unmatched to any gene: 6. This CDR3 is CASSITGGAHTGELFF. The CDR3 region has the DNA TGTGCCAGTAGTATCACCGGGGGGGCTCACACCGGGGAGCTGTTTTTT.

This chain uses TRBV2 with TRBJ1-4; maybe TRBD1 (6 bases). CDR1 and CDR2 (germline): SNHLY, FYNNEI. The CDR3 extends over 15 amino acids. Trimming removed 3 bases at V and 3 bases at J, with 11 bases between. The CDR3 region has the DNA TGTGCCAGCAGTGAGGGGGCTGAGGCTAATGAAAAACTGTTTTTT. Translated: CASSEGAEANEKLFF.

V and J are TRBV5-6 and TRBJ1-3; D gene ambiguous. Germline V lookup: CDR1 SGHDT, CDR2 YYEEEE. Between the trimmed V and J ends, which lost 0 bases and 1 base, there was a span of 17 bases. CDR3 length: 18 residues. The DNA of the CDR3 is TGTGCCAGCAGCTTGGGGCCGGGAGCCCGGTTTTCTGGAAACACCATATATTTT. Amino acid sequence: CASSLGPGARFSGNTIYF.

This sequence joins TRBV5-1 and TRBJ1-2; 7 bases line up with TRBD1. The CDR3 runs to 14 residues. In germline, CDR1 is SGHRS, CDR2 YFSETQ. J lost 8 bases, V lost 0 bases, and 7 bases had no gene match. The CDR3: CASSLGQGEPGYTF. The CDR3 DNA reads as TGCGCCAGCAGCTTGGGACAGGGTGAGCCGGGCTACACCTTC.

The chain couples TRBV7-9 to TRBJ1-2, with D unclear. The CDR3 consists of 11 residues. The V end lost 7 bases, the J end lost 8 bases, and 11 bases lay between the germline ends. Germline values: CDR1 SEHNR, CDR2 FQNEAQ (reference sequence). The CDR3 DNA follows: TGTGCCAGCACCGACGGGGTAGGCTACACCTTC. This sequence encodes CASTDGVGYTF. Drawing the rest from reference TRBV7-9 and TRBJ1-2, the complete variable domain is DTGVSQNPRHKITKRGQNVTFRCDPISEHNRLYWYRQTLGQGPEFLTYFQNEAQLEKSRLLSDRFSAERPKGSFSTLEIQRTEQGDSAMYLCASTDGVGYTFGSGTRLTVV.

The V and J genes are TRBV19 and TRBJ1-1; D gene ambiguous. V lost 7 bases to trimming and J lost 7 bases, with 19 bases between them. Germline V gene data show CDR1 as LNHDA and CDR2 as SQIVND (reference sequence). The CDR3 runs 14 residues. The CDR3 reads CASTRTGSKNEAFF. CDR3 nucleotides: TGTGCCAGTACCCGAACCGGGAGCAAAAATGAAGCTTTCTTT.

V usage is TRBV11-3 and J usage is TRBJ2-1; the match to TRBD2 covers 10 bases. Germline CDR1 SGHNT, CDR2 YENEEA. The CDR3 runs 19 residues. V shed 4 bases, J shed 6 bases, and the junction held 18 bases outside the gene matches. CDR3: CASSSAVAGGFAPRNEQFF. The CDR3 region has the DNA TGTGCCAGCAGCTCCGCGGTAGCGGGGGGATTTGCCCCCCGCAATGAGCAGTTCTTC.

The CDR3 protein is CASTPDRSYEQYF. The CDR3 nucleotides are TGTGCCAGCACCCCCGACAGATCCTACGAGCAGTACTTC. The rearrangement uses TRBV2 and TRBJ2-7; perhaps TRBD1 as D (5 bases). The V and J ends lost 7 bases and 1 base respectively, with 11 bases between them. This CDR3 is 13 amino acids long. From germline, CDR1 is SNHLY and CDR2 FYNNEI.

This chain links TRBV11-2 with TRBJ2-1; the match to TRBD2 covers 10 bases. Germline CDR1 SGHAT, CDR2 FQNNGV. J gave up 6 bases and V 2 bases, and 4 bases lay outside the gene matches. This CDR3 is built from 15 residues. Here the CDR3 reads CASSLSSGGFNEQFF. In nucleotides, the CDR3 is TGTGCCAGCAGCTTATCTAGCGGGGGTTTCAATGAGCAGTTCTTC.

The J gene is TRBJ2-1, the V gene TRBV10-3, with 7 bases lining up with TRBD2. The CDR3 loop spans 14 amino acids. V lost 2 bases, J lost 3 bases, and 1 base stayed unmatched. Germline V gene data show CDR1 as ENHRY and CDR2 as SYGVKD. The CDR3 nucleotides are TGTGCCATCAGTGAGCCTAGCGGCTACAATGAGCAGTTCTTC. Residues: CAISEPSGYNEQFF.

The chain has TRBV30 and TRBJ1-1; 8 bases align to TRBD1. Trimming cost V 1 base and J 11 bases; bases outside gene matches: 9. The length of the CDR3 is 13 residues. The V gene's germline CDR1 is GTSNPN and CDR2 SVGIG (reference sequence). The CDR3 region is CAWSAYRGAGAFF. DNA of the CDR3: TGTGCCTGGAGTGCCTACAGGGGGGCGGGGGCTTTCTTT.

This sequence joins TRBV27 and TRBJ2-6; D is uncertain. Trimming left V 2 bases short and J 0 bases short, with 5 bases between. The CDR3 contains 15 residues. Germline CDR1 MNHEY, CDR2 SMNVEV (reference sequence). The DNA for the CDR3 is TGTGCCAGCAGTTTAGGAGTCTCTGGGGCCAACGTCCTGACTTTC. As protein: CASSLGVSGANVLTF. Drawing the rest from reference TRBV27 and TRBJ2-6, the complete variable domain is EAQVTQNPRYLITVTGKKLTVTCSQNMNHEYMSWYRQDPGLGLRQIYYSMNVEVTDKGDVPEGYKVSRKEKRNFPLILESPSPNQTSLYFCASSLGVSGANVLTFGAGSRLTVL.

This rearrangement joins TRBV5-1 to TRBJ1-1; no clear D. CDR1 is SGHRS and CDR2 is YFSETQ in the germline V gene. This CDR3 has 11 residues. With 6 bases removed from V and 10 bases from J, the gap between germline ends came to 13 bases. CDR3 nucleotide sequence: TGCGCCAGCACCTGGGGAGATGGAGCTTTCTTT. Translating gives CASTWGDGAFF.

This CDR3 reads CASSVTGVGAFF. As DNA, the CDR3 is TGTGCCAGTAGTGTAACAGGGGTCGGAGCTTTCTTT. This rearrangement joins TRBV19 to TRBJ1-1, with 7 bases that match TRBD1. The germline gives CDR1 LNHDA, CDR2 SQIVND (reference sequence). This CDR3 region has 12 residues. Trimming removed 5 bases from V and 10 bases from J; junction bases left unmatched: 7.

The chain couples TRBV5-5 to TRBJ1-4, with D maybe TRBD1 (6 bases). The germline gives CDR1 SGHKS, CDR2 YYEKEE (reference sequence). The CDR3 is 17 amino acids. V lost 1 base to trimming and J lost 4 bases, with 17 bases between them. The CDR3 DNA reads TGTGCCAGCAGCTTGACGGGGGGCGCCATAATTAATGAAAAACTGTTTTTT. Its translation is CASSLTGGAIINEKLFF.

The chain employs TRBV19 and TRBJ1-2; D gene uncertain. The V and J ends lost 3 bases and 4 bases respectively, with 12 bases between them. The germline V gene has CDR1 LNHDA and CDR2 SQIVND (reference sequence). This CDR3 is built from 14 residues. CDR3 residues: CASSMSGRGYGYTF. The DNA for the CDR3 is TGTGCCAGTAGTATGTCGGGTCGTGGCTATGGCTACACCTTC.

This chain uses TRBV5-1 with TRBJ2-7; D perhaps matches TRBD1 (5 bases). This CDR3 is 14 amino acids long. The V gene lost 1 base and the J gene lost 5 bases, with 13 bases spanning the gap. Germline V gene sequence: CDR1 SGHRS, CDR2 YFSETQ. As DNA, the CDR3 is TGCGCCAGCAGCTTGTCAGGGAAGGTCGACGAGCAGTACTTC. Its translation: CASSLSGKVDEQYF.

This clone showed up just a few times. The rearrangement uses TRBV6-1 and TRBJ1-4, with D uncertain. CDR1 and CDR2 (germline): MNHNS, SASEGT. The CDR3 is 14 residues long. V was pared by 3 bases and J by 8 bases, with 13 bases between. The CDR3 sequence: CASSDSRIREKLFF. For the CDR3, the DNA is TGTGCCAGCAGTGATTCCAGGATTAGGGAAAAACTGTTTTTT.

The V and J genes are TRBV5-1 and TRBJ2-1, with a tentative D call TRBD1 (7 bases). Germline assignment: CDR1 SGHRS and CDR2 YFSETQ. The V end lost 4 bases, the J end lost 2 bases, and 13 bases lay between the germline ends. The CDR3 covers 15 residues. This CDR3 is CASSLDRTTYNEQFF. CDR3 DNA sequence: TGCGCCAGCAGCCTGGACAGGACTACCTACAATGAGCAGTTCTTC.

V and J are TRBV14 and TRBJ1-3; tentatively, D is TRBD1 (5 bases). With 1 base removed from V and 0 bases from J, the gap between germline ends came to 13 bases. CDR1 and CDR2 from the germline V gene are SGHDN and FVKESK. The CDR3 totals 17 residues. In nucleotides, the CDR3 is TGTGCCAGCAGCCAAGTAATCAGGGACTCCTCTGGAAACACCATATATTTT. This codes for CASSQVIRDSSGNTIYF.